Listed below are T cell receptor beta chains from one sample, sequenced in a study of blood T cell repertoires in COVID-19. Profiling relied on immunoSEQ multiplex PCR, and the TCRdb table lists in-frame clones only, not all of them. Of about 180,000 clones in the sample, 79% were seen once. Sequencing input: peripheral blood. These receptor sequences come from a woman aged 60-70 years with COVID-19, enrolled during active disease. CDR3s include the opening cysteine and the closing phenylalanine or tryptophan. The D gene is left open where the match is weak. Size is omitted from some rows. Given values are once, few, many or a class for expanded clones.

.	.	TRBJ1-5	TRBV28	TGTGCCAGCAGTTCAATCGGGGACATCGATCAGCCCCAGCATTTT	CASSSIGDIDQPQHF
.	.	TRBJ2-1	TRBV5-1	TGCGCCAGCAGCTGGAACAGTCACGATGAGCAGTTCTTC	CASSWNSHDEQFF
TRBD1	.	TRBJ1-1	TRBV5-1	TGCGCCAGCACCTTGCGACAGGGGGACACTGAAGCTTTCTTT	CASTLRQGDTEAFF
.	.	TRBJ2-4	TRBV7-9	TGTGCCAGCAGCTTAGCGTTGGGAGGAGTTCTAGCCAAAAACATTCAGTACTTC	CASSLALGGVLAKNIQYF
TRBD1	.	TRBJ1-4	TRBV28	TGTGCCAGCAGTTTAACCCCCGGGACAGGGCATGAAAAACTGTTTTTT	CASSLTPGTGHEKLFF
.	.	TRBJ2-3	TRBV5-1	TGCGCCAGCAGCTTGGAGGCGATCCGACTGGATACGCAGTATTTT	CASSLEAIRLDTQYF
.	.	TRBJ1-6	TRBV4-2	TGTGCCAGCAGCCAACCGACAGAGCTCGATTCACCCCTCCACTTT	CASSQPTELDSPLHF
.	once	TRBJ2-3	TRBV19	TGTGCCAGTAGTATTAAGGGGATTGGCGTTGGAGATACGCAGTATTTT	CASSIKGIGVGDTQYF
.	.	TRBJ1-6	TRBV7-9	TGTGCCAGCAGCTTGCGCAATTCACCCCTCCACTTT	CASSLRNSPLHF
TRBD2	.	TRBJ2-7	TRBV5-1	TGCGCCAGCAGCCTGTCTAGCGGGAGCCACGAGCAGTACTTC	CASSLSSGSHEQYF
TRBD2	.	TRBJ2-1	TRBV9	TGTGCCAGTACCGGGACTAGGGCCTCCGATGAGCAGTTCTTC	CASTGTRASDEQFF
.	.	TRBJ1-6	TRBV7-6	TGTGCCAGCAGCTTATCTGGGCAGGCGTGGTCACCCCTCCACTTT	CASSLSGQAWSPLHF
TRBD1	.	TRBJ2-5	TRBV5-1	TGCGCCAGCACTACAGGGGTGCAACAAGAGACCCAGTACTTC	CASTTGVQQETQYF
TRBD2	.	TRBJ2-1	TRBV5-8	TGTGCCAGCCACAGCGGGACCTACAATGAGCAGTTCTTC	CASHSGTYNEQFF
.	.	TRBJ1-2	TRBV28	TGTGCCAGCAAGCCCGCCCTCAGGGTTCACTATGGCTACACCTTC	CASKPALRVHYGYTF
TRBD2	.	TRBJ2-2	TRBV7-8	TGTGCCAGCAGCTTACTAACGGCTAGCGGGTATAACACCGGGGAGCTGTTTTTT	CASSLLTASGYNTGELFF
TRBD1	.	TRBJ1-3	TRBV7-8	TGTGCCAGCAGCTTGGTTGACAGGGTGGCTGGAAACACCATATATTTT	CASSLVDRVAGNTIYF
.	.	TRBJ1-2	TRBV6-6	TGTGCCAGCAATCCCCAGGGGAACTATGGCTACACCTTC	CASNPQGNYGYTF
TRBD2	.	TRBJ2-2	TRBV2	TGTGCCAGCAGCGGACTAGCGGGGGTGGGCGGGGAGCTGTTTTTT	CASSGLAGVGGELFF
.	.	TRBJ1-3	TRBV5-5	TGTGCCAGCACGGGTATTGGAAACACCATATATTTT	CASTGIGNTIYF
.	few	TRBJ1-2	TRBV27	TGTGCCAGCAGTCCACAGAGAAACTATGGCTACACCTTC	CASSPQRNYGYTF
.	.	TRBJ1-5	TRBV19	TGTGCCAGTAGTATAGGGACGGGGGGAGCCCCCCAGCATTTT	CASSIGTGGAPQHF
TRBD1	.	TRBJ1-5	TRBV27	TGTGCCAGCAGTGCCAAAGGGACAGGGGAACCCGGCAATCAGCCCCAGCATTTT	CASSAKGTGEPGNQPQHF
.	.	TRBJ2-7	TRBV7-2	TGTGCCAGCAGCCGCGAAAGAGAGGGAAAACATCCCTACGAGCAGTACTTC	CASSREREGKHPYEQYF
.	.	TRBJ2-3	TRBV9	TGTGCCAGCAGTCCCCTTCCTCGCGGAACTAGCACAGATACGCAGTATTTT	CASSPLPRGTSTDTQYF
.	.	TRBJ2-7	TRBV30	TGTGCCTGGAGGACTAGTATGTACGAGCAGTACTTC	CAWRTSMYEQYF
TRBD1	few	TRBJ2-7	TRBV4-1	TGCGCCAGCAGCTTAAGGGGGACAGGAACCTACGAGCAGTACTTC	CASSLRGTGTYEQYF
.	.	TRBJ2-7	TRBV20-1	TGCAGTGCCCCCGGGACCTACGAGCAGTACTTC	CSAPGTYEQYF
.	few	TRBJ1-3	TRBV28	TGTGCCAGCACCCATGGGGACTCCTTTGCTGGAAACACCATATATTTT	CASTHGDSFAGNTIYF
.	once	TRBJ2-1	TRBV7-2	TGTGCCAGCGGGGGGACCCCCGGGGGTGGGGAGCAGTTCTTC	CASGGTPGGGEQFF
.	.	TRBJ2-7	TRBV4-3	TGCGCCAGCAGCCAAGATTCGGGCTACGAGCAGTACTTC	CASSQDSGYEQYF
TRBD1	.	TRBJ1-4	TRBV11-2	TGTGCCTCCCAGGGGGCGCGGGGAAGTAATGAAAAACTGTTTTTT	CASQGARGSNEKLFF
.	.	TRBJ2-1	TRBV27	TGTGCCAGCAGTTTAGGGGGGCCGGGGGGCAATGAGCAGTTCTTC	CASSLGGPGGNEQFF
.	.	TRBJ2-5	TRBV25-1	TGTGCCAGCAGTGCTTGGGCAGCCCGGGAGACCCAGTACTTC	CASSAWAARETQYF